The rows below give T cell receptor beta chains drawn from one sample of a study of a mutant IDH1 vaccine in newly diagnosed glioma. These receptors' targets are unknown. Repertoires were generated with immunoSEQ multiplex PCR, while TCRdb's copy carries only in-frame clones and drops some. The sample lists 52,000 or so clones; about 80% were seen once. The sequenced sample was PBMCs, obtained from a glioma patient whose treatment included an IDH1 peptide vaccine. These receptors were taken from a man between 35 and 55 years old with glioma. Both conserved end residues are part of each CDR3. D genes are given only for firm matches. Some rows mark clone size as missing; the rest say once, few, many or name a class of expanded clone.

clone_size: NA; j_call: TRBJ1-6; v_call: TRBV9; d_call: NA; cdr3_nt: TGTGCCAGCAGCCCTAGGGGGGGCTCACCCCTCCACTTT; cdr3_aa: CASSPRGGSPLHF
clone_size: few; j_call: TRBJ2-2; v_call: TRBV11-3; d_call: NA; cdr3_nt: TGTGCCAGCAGCCCGTCGAGAACCGGGGAGCTGTTTTTT; cdr3_aa: CASSPSRTGELFF
clone_size: once; j_call: TRBJ2-7; v_call: TRBV25-1; d_call: NA; cdr3_nt: TGTGCCAGCAGCCGGGCTTGGGGGAGGGGGGGCAACGAGCAGTACTTC; cdr3_aa: CASSRAWGRGGNEQYF
clone_size: NA; j_call: TRBJ2-3; v_call: TRBV29-1; d_call: NA; cdr3_nt: TGCAGCGTTGGACTTGACACAGATACGCAGTATTTT; cdr3_aa: CSVGLDTDTQYF
clone_size: few; j_call: TRBJ2-7; v_call: TRBV9; d_call: NA; cdr3_nt: TGTGCCAGCAGCGTAGGGGGGCAGCAGTACTTC; cdr3_aa: CASSVGGQQYF
clone_size: NA; j_call: TRBJ1-6; v_call: TRBV2; d_call: NA; cdr3_nt: TGTGCCAGCAGTGAAGCAATACGGAATTCACCCCTCCACTTT; cdr3_aa: CASSEAIRNSPLHF
clone_size: NA; j_call: TRBJ1-1; v_call: TRBV5-4; d_call: NA; cdr3_nt: TGTGCCAGCAGCTTGGACTTATTCACTGAAGCTTTCTTT; cdr3_aa: CASSLDLFTEAFF
clone_size: NA; j_call: TRBJ1-1; v_call: TRBV18; d_call: NA; cdr3_nt: TGTGCCAGCTCACCGATAACTAGGAACACTGAAGCTTTCTTT; cdr3_aa: CASSPITRNTEAFF
clone_size: NA; j_call: TRBJ1-3; v_call: TRBV4-1; d_call: NA; cdr3_nt: TGCGCCAGCAGCCAAGATCCCACAGGAAACACCATATATTTT; cdr3_aa: CASSQDPTGNTIYF
clone_size: NA; j_call: TRBJ1-5; v_call: TRBV7-2; d_call: TRBD1; cdr3_nt: TGTGCCAGCAGCTCAAGACAGGGGGGCCAGCCCCAGCATTTT; cdr3_aa: CASSSRQGGQPQHF
clone_size: NA; j_call: TRBJ2-5; v_call: TRBV5-1; d_call: TRBD1; cdr3_nt: TGCGCCAGCAGCTTGGCCGGGACAGATAGCGTGTACTTC; cdr3_aa: CASSLAGTDSVYF
clone_size: NA; j_call: TRBJ2-7; v_call: TRBV14; d_call: NA; cdr3_nt: TGTGCCAGCAGCCGAAGGACAGGCAGCGGGCACGAGCAGTACTTC; cdr3_aa: CASSRRTGSGHEQYF
clone_size: once; j_call: TRBJ2-5; v_call: TRBV5-1; d_call: TRBD2; cdr3_nt: TGCGCCAGCAGCCTGGGGCGGGGGGGAGGAAGAGAGACCCAGTACTTC; cdr3_aa: CASSLGRGGGRETQYF
clone_size: NA; j_call: TRBJ2-5; v_call: TRBV5-1; d_call: TRBD2; cdr3_nt: TGCGCCAGCAGCTTGGCTTTGCGGGGGGGCCCAGAGACCCAGTACTTC; cdr3_aa: CASSLALRGGPETQYF
clone_size: NA; j_call: TRBJ2-5; v_call: TRBV6-6; d_call: TRBD2; cdr3_nt: TGTGCCAGCAGACGCACTAGCGGGGAAGAGACCCAGTACTTC; cdr3_aa: CASRRTSGEETQYF
clone_size: NA; j_call: TRBJ1-4; v_call: TRBV5-1; d_call: TRBD1; cdr3_nt: TGCGCCAGCAGCGACCAGGGGGCGGCTAATGAAAAACTGTTTTTT; cdr3_aa: CASSDQGAANEKLFF
clone_size: NA; j_call: TRBJ2-7; v_call: TRBV5-1; d_call: NA; cdr3_nt: TGCGCCAGCAGCTTGGCCATCTCCTACGAGCAGTACTTC; cdr3_aa: CASSLAISYEQYF
clone_size: NA; j_call: TRBJ1-2; v_call: TRBV5-6; d_call: NA; cdr3_nt: TGTGCCAGCAGCTTGGGTGGCGGGGGTACCTATGGCTACACCTTC; cdr3_aa: CASSLGGGGTYGYTF
clone_size: NA; j_call: TRBJ1-6; v_call: TRBV13; d_call: NA; cdr3_nt: TGTGCCAGCAGCCTACCGGGCAGAAAGGGGTCACCCCTCCACTTT; cdr3_aa: CASSLPGRKGSPLHF
clone_size: NA; j_call: TRBJ2-1; v_call: TRBV29-1; d_call: NA; cdr3_nt: TGCAGCGTTGCCCCCAGGACTGGAAACAATGAGCAGTTCTTC; cdr3_aa: CSVAPRTGNNEQFF
clone_size: NA; j_call: TRBJ1-2; v_call: TRBV29-1; d_call: NA; cdr3_nt: TGCAGCGTTCTCGATAATCGGGCCTCCCACTATGGCTACACCTTC; cdr3_aa: CSVLDNRASHYGYTF
clone_size: once; j_call: TRBJ2-1; v_call: TRBV6-5; d_call: TRBD2; cdr3_nt: TGTGCCAGCAGTTATAGCGGGGGAGACTCCTACAATGAGCAGTTCTTC; cdr3_aa: CASSYSGGDSYNEQFF
clone_size: NA; j_call: TRBJ1-6; v_call: TRBV6-6; d_call: NA; cdr3_nt: TGTGCCAGCAGTTACCGATGGACAAATTCACCCCTCCACTTT; cdr3_aa: CASSYRWTNSPLHF
clone_size: NA; j_call: TRBJ2-1; v_call: TRBV2; d_call: TRBD2; cdr3_nt: TGTGCCAGCAGTGAACGGCTTAGCGGGGGGTGGGGATACAATGAGCAGTTCTTC; cdr3_aa: CASSERLSGGWGYNEQFF
clone_size: NA; j_call: TRBJ1-1; v_call: TRBV5-5; d_call: NA; cdr3_nt: TGTGCCAGCAGCTTGGGGGAAAACACTGAAGCTTTCTTT; cdr3_aa: CASSLGENTEAFF
clone_size: NA; j_call: TRBJ1-2; v_call: TRBV6-4; d_call: NA; cdr3_nt: TGTGCCAGCAGTGAAGTTAACAGGGCCTGGGAAGGCTACACCTTC; cdr3_aa: CASSEVNRAWEGYTF
clone_size: once; j_call: TRBJ1-2; v_call: TRBV9; d_call: NA; cdr3_nt: TGTGCCAGCGGCCGTGGGACGAACTATGGCTACACCTTC; cdr3_aa: CASGRGTNYGYTF
clone_size: NA; j_call: TRBJ1-1; v_call: TRBV25-1; d_call: NA; cdr3_nt: TGTGCCAGCAGTGAATCTCGGACAAACAGAAAGAACACTGAAGCTTTCTTT; cdr3_aa: CASSESRTNRKNTEAFF
clone_size: NA; j_call: TRBJ2-7; v_call: TRBV7-2; d_call: TRBD1; cdr3_nt: TGTGCCAGCAGCTTAGCCCTGACAGGGATCGAGCAGTACTTC; cdr3_aa: CASSLALTGIEQYF
clone_size: NA; j_call: TRBJ2-1; v_call: TRBV14; d_call: TRBD1; cdr3_nt: TGTGCCAGCAGCCAAGTTTCCAGGGGGTTAGAGCAGTTCTTC; cdr3_aa: CASSQVSRGLEQFF
clone_size: NA; j_call: TRBJ2-7; v_call: TRBV14; d_call: TRBD1; cdr3_nt: TGTGCCAGCAGCCAAGGACAGGGGGCCTACGAGCAGTACTTC; cdr3_aa: CASSQGQGAYEQYF
clone_size: NA; j_call: TRBJ1-1; v_call: TRBV18; d_call: NA; cdr3_nt: TGTGCCAGCTCACCAGACCGATATTGGACTGAAGCTTTCTTT; cdr3_aa: CASSPDRYWTEAFF
clone_size: NA; j_call: TRBJ1-5; v_call: TRBV6-5; d_call: NA; cdr3_nt: TGTGCCAGCAGTCGTCCTGATCAGCCCCAGCATTTT; cdr3_aa: CASSRPDQPQHF
clone_size: NA; j_call: TRBJ1-1; v_call: TRBV5-5; d_call: NA; cdr3_nt: TGTGCCAGCAGCCCGATACTTCAGGGGACTGAAGCTTTCTTT; cdr3_aa: CASSPILQGTEAFF
clone_size: NA; j_call: TRBJ1-1; v_call: TRBV29-1; d_call: NA; cdr3_nt: TGCAGCGTTGGCCAGGGGCGCGGCACTGAAGCTTTCTTT; cdr3_aa: CSVGQGRGTEAFF
clone_size: NA; j_call: TRBJ1-5; v_call: TRBV27; d_call: NA; cdr3_nt: TGTGCCAGCAGTCCGACAGATAGCAATCAGCCCCAGCATTTT; cdr3_aa: CASSPTDSNQPQHF
clone_size: NA; j_call: TRBJ2-2; v_call: TRBV6-5; d_call: NA; cdr3_nt: TGTGCCAGCAGTCGGTCTGGAAGGAACACCGGGGAGCTGTTTTTT; cdr3_aa: CASSRSGRNTGELFF
clone_size: NA; j_call: TRBJ2-7; v_call: TRBV18; d_call: NA; cdr3_nt: TGTGCCAGCTCACCAACTCAGTACGAGCAGTACTTC; cdr3_aa: CASSPTQYEQYF
clone_size: NA; j_call: TRBJ1-1; v_call: TRBV28; d_call: TRBD1; cdr3_nt: TGTGCCAGCAGGACAGGGGGCTTAAACACTGAAGCTTTCTTT; cdr3_aa: CASRTGGLNTEAFF
clone_size: NA; j_call: TRBJ2-1; v_call: TRBV6-5; d_call: NA; cdr3_nt: TGTGCCAGCAGTTACTTCAATGAGCAGTTCTTC; cdr3_aa: CASSYFNEQFF
clone_size: NA; j_call: TRBJ2-5; v_call: TRBV6-6; d_call: TRBD2; cdr3_nt: TGTGCCAGCAGTTACGGGAGGGGAGAGACCCAGTACTTC; cdr3_aa: CASSYGRGETQYF
clone_size: NA; j_call: TRBJ2-1; v_call: TRBV10-1; d_call: NA; cdr3_nt: TGCGCCAGCAGTGAGACAAAACATGACTACAATGAGCAGTTCTTC; cdr3_aa: CASSETKHDYNEQFF